This TCR beta chain was recorded in a study of tumor and adjacent non-tumor tissue in lung cancer. General study results and limits: Significantly higher TCR diversity was found in tumor than normal lung.

No cell sorting was done before RNA was extracted from the tissue. Germline V lookup: CDR1 DFQATT, CDR2 SNEGSKA (reference sequence). The junction had 9 bases not matched to a gene; V was cut back by 4 bases and J by 0 bases. The CDR3 consists of 16 residues. Comments on this clonotype: Its antigen is unidentified.

TCRbeta libraries were built with three rounds of nested PCR, modified from ARM-PCR. TCRdb re-analysed the multiplex PCR reads in MiXCR, keeping a single row per CDR3 protein. Of approximately 70,000 distinct CDR3 sequences detected, roughly 72% appear once; the ten largest clones hold over 25%. The TCR was taken from a man between 60 and 75 years old with non-small cell lung cancer. Sequenced material: lung tumor tissue. The chain links TRBV20-1 to TRBJ2-3; 8 positions match TRBD2. The CDR3 here is CSAIDPRGRSTDTQYF. The DNA of the CDR3 is TGCAGTGCTATAGATCCTCGCGGGAGGAGCACAGATACGCAGTATTTT.